These 30 T cell receptor beta chains were sequenced from one sample in a study of beta chain features in type 1 diabetes. Study-wide findings and caveats: Significant though moderate, a shortening of TCRB CDR3s appeared in all four CD4+ subsets of Type 1 diabetes patients.

Expressed TCRB transcripts were sequenced because the isolated RNA had all been reverse transcribed beforehand. Sequencing was performed with immunoSEQ multiplex PCR; in TCRdb, only in-frame clones are kept and a portion is missing. The sample has 300,000 to 350,000 clones; approximately 13% are singletons. No antigen has been identified for these receptors. The specimen was naive CD4+ T cells from blood. Receptors were obtained from a woman younger than 30 with type 1 diabetes.

Written as DNA, the CDR3 is TGTGCCAGCAAGCACCGGCCGGGCAGGGGGGTCTACGAGCAGTACTTC. Its translation is CASKHRPGRGVYEQYF. The chain joins TRBV27 to TRBJ2-7; a weak D match, TRBD1 (7 bases). With 7 bases removed from V and 3 bases from J, the gap between germline ends came to 22 bases. The CDR3 loop spans 16 amino acids. Germline CDR1 MNHEY, CDR2 SMNVEV (reference sequence).

The chain links TRBV11-2 to TRBJ2-3; tentatively, D is TRBD2 (6 bases). The CDR3 loop spans 14 amino acids. From germline, CDR1 is SGHAT and CDR2 FQNNGV. V was cut by 5 bases and J by 7 bases, with 16 bases left in between. The CDR3 loop is CASSGGSPGNTQYF. Here the CDR3 DNA reads TGTGCCAGCAGCGGGGGGAGTCCCGGCAATACGCAGTATTTT.

The chain joins TRBV11-3 to TRBJ1-1; TRBD1 aligns across 7 bases. Germline CDR1 is SGHNT and CDR2 is YENEEA. V lost 4 bases and J lost 1; bases outside the gene matches: 3. The CDR3 covers 14 residues. The CDR3 DNA sequence: TGTGCCAGCAGCTCTCAGGGGGAGAACACTGAAGCTTTCTTT. Protein sequence: CASSSQGENTEAFF.

The chain couples TRBV5-1 to TRBJ2-3; 10 positions match TRBD2. The germline CDR1 and CDR2 sequences are SGHRS and YFSETQ. The J segment lost 1 base and the V segment lost 4 bases, leaving 3 bases of the junction unmatched. This CDR3 has 15 residues. This chain's CDR3 is CASSPGTSGTDTQYF. The CDR3 DNA is TGCGCCAGCAGCCCGGGGACTAGCGGCACAGATACGCAGTATTTT.

The chain combines TRBV7-2 with TRBJ1-3, with TRBD1 matching over 10 bases. The V segment lost 5 bases and the J segment 4 bases; nucleotides outside the gene matches: 8. Germline lookup yields CDR1 SGHTA and CDR2 FQGNSA. The CDR3 runs 16 residues. CDR3 sequence (DNA): TGTGCCAGCAGCCTTAGACAGGGGGCGAACGGAAACACCATATATTTT. It translates to CASSLRQGANGNTIYF. Based on the CDR3 plus reference TRBV7-2 and TRBJ1-3, the full variable domain is GAGVSQSPSNKVTEKGKDVELRCDPISGHTALYWYRQSLGQGLEFLIYFQGNSAPDKSGLPSDRFSAERTGGSVSTLTIQRTQQEDSAVYLCASSLRQGANGNTIYFGEGSWLTVV.

This clone was found a few times. This sequence joins TRBV28 and TRBJ2-5; D might be TRBD1 (5 bases). The germline gives CDR1 MDHEN, CDR2 SYDVKM. Trimming removed 2 bases from V and 4 bases from J, with 8 bases in between. The CDR3 totals 13 residues. The CDR3 sequence is CASSLRTLETQYF. The CDR3 DNA reads as TGTGCCAGCAGTTTAAGGACACTAGAGACCCAGTACTTC. Complete variable domain (other parts from reference TRBV28 and TRBJ2-5): DVKVTQSSRYLVKRTGEKVFLECVQDMDHENMFWYRQDPGLGLRLIYFSYDVKMKEKGDIPEGYSVSREKKERFSLILESASTNQTSMYLCASSLRTLETQYFGPGTRLLVL.

The gene calls are TRBV5-5 and TRBJ2-2; D perhaps matches TRBD1 (5 bases). This CDR3 has 16 residues. In germline, CDR1 is SGHKS, CDR2 YYEKEE (reference sequence). Trimming took 1 base from V and 0 from J, leaving 10 bases between them. CDR3 protein: CASSLQTGSNTGELFF. CDR3 DNA sequence: TGTGCCAGCAGCTTGCAAACAGGTTCGAACACCGGGGAGCTGTTTTTT.

V is TRBV6-5 and J is TRBJ1-5; D perhaps matches TRBD1 (5 bases). Trimming removed 6 bases from V and 3 bases from J, with 15 bases in between. Germline V gene data show CDR1 as MNHEY and CDR2 as SVGAGI. The CDR3 length is 15 residues. CDR3 sequence reads: CASRVGADNNQPQHF. CDR3 bases: TGTGCCAGCAGGGTAGGGGCAGATAACAATCAGCCCCAGCATTTT.

On this clone: The same CDR3 also results from other DNA sequences found in this sample. The chain is built from TRBV2 and TRBJ2-3; TRBD2 matches at 9 bases. The V gene's germline CDR1 is SNHLY and CDR2 FYNNEI. The CDR3 sequence is 15 residues long. Trimming at V came to 5 bases and at J to 1 base, leaving 4 bases not matched to a gene. In DNA form, the CDR3 reads TGTGCCAGCAGTCCACTAGCGGGTGGCACAGATACGCAGTATTTT. Its protein product is CASSPLAGGTDTQYF.

This CDR3 is CASSVAGPQGGENIQYF. The CDR3 DNA reads as TGTGCCAGCAGCGTAGCTGGGCCCCAGGGAGGAGAAAACATTCAGTACTTC. The chain recombines TRBV9 with TRBJ2-4, with D perhaps TRBD2 (6 bases). V lost 0 bases to trimming and J lost 5 bases, with 18 bases between them. The CDR3 runs to 17 residues. Per germline, CDR1 SGDLS and CDR2 YYNGEE.

This chain connects TRBV5-1 to TRBJ2-7, with 10 bases matching TRBD2. Unmatched junction bases numbered 11, after V lost 5 bases and J lost 3 bases. This CDR3 contains 16 residues. CDR1 is SGHRS and CDR2 is YFSETQ in the germline V gene. For the CDR3, the DNA is TGCGCCAGCAGTTGGACTAGCGGAGCCGCGTTCTACGAGCAGTACTTC. Its translation is CASSWTSGAAFYEQYF.

This rearrangement joins TRBV18 to TRBJ2-1; 8 bases map to TRBD2. J gave up 8 bases and V 3 bases, and 15 bases lay outside the gene matches. There are 17 residues in the CDR3. CDR1 and CDR2 (germline): KGHSH, LQKENI. The CDR3, as DNA: TGTGCCAGCTCACCGGGGTTAGAGCGGGAGTACGGCGATGAGCAGTTCTTC. Residues: CASSPGLEREYGDEQFF.

This chain connects TRBV9 to TRBJ2-1, with D tentatively TRBD2 (5 bases). CDR1 and CDR2 (germline): SGDLS, YYNGEE. V gave up 7 bases and J gave up 6 bases, with 20 bases separating them. The CDR3 is 15 residues long. The chain's CDR3 is CASSRNGIAFNEQFF. The CDR3 region has the DNA TGTGCCAGCTCCCGCAACGGGATCGCTTTCAATGAGCAGTTCTTC.

This chain joins TRBV7-2 and TRBJ1-4; 10 bases align to TRBD1. V trimming: 5 bases; J trimming: 7 bases; junction bases outside the gene matches: 7. The CDR3 has 15 residues. Germline loops: CDR1 SGHTA, CDR2 FQGNSA. CDR3 bases: TGTGCCAGCAGCCAGGACAGGGGGACGAGTGAAAAACTGTTTTTT. Its translation: CASSQDRGTSEKLFF.

The chain has TRBV11-2 and TRBJ1-2; TRBD1 might be the D (5 bases). This CDR3 has 13 amino acids. The germline gives CDR1 SGHAT, CDR2 FQNNGV. The V end lost 6 bases, the J end lost 2 bases, and 10 bases lay between the germline ends. The CDR3, as DNA: TGTGCCAGCAGGGGCAGGGCAAACTATGGCTACACCTTC. Its protein is CASRGRANYGYTF.

This chain links TRBV4-3 with TRBJ1-4, with a possible D match to TRBD1 (6 bases). V shed 3 bases and J shed 7 bases, with 21 bases lying between them. From germline, CDR1 is LGHNA and CDR2 YSLEER. The CDR3 spans 17 residues. CDR3 DNA sequence: TGCGCCAGCAGCCATGAAATAGGGGGGGGGATGGGTGAAAAACTGTTTTTT. Protein sequence: CASSHEIGGGMGEKLFF.

The genes are TRBV29-1 and TRBJ2-5; 9 bases fit TRBD1. V lost 6 bases, J lost 4 bases, and 6 bases stayed unmatched. The CDR3 spans 13 residues. CDR1 and CDR2 (germline): SQVTM, ANQGSEA. The CDR3 reads CSVEQGAGETQYF. CDR3 DNA: TGCAGCGTGGAACAGGGGGCGGGAGAGACCCAGTACTTC.

This clone was detected a few times. V is TRBV10-2 and J is TRBJ1-5, with D perhaps TRBD1 (5 bases). Trimming stripped 6 bases from V and 4 bases from J, with 16 bases between. This CDR3 has 15 residues. The germline V gene encodes CDR1 WSHSY and CDR2 SAAADI. CDR3 sequence (DNA): TGCGCCAGCAGCGTTTCGGACGGGGGGAATCAGCCCCAGCATTTT. The encoded protein is CASSVSDGGNQPQHF.

The rearrangement joins TRBV6-5 to TRBJ2-7, with 7 bases identical to TRBD1. The CDR3 runs 15 residues. With V trimmed by 0 bases and J by 6 bases, 8 bases remained unmatched. In germline, CDR1 is MNHEY, CDR2 SVGAGI. For the CDR3, the DNA is TGTGCCAGCAGTTACTCGGGGGCAGGGGGAGCCGAGCAGTACTTC. It specifies CASSYSGAGGAEQYF.

A single count supports this clone. The genes are TRBV11-3 and TRBJ2-3; 12 bases match TRBD2. Germline lookup yields CDR1 SGHNT and CDR2 YENEEA. CDR3 length: 19 residues. V was pared by 4 bases and J by 2 bases, with 13 bases of the junction left unmatched. This chain's CDR3 is CASSSPGLAGNRFTDTQYF. The CDR3 nucleotides read TGTGCCAGCAGCTCGCCGGGACTAGCGGGTAACAGATTCACAGATACGCAGTATTTT. The variable domain in full, with the rest retrieved from reference TRBV11-3 and TRBJ2-3, is EAGVVQSPRYKIIEKKQPVAFWCNPISGHNTLYWYLQNLGQGPELLIRYENEEAVDDSQLPKDRFSAERLKGVDSTLKIQPAELGDSAVYLCASSSPGLAGNRFTDTQYFGPGTRLTVL.

This clone was detected only a few times. The chain combines TRBV18 with TRBJ1-2; 7 nucleotides agree with TRBD1. The CDR3 sequence is 15 residues long. V lost 6 bases, J lost 5 bases, and 12 bases stayed unmatched. Germline V CDR1 and CDR2: KGHSH, LQKENI. CDR3 protein: CASSPSTGFEYGYTF. The CDR3 DNA reads TGTGCCAGCTCGCCTTCGACAGGGTTTGAATATGGCTACACCTTC. Combining the CDR3 with reference TRBV18 and TRBJ1-2 gives the whole variable domain NAGVMQNPRHLVRRRGQEARLRCSPMKGHSHVYWYRQLPEEGLKFMVYLQKENIIDESGMPKERFSAEFPKEGPSILRIQQVVRGDSAAYFCASSPSTGFEYGYTFGSGTRLTVV.

The chain couples TRBV28 to TRBJ1-2; 10 nucleotides agree with TRBD1. The CDR3 is 13 amino acids. Germline V CDR1 and CDR2: MDHEN, SYDVKM. Losses at the gene ends were 7 bases for V and 13 bases for J; bases not matched to a gene: 12. The CDR3 sequence is CASTIRDRGPSTF. CDR3 nucleotide sequence: TGTGCCAGCACTATCCGCGACAGGGGGCCAAGCACCTTC.

This clone was recorded a few times. This chain uses TRBV11-3 with TRBJ1-1, with 8 bases identical to TRBD1. V shed 8 bases and J 4 bases; nucleotides not matched to a gene: 6. The CDR3 has 13 amino acids. The germline V gene has CDR1 SGHNT and CDR2 YENEEA. DNA for the CDR3: TGTGCCAGCGGTAGACAGGGGAGCACTGAAGCTTTCTTT. The encoded protein is CASGRQGSTEAFF.

This clone has just a few counts. V usage is TRBV30 and J usage is TRBJ2-7, with D hard to call. Trimming pared 1 base from V and 1 base from J, leaving 14 bases between. This CDR3 is 15 amino acids long. In germline, CDR1 is GTSNPN, CDR2 SVGIG (reference sequence). The CDR3 here is CAWSGQAPYSYEQYF. The DNA for the CDR3 is TGTGCCTGGAGTGGTCAGGCGCCGTATTCCTACGAGCAGTACTTC.

The CDR3 region has the DNA TGTGCCAGCAGCCCCTTGTTGGGGCTATACGAGCAGTACTTC. Its protein is CASSPLLGLYEQYF. The chain carries TRBV14 and TRBJ2-7; possibly TRBD1 for D (5 bases). The CDR3 has 14 amino acids. V was trimmed by 4 bases and J by 4 bases, leaving 14 bases between them. Germline V gene data show CDR1 as SGHDN and CDR2 as FVKESK. The whole variable domain, remainder taken from reference TRBV14 and TRBJ2-7, is EAGVTQFPSHSVIEKGQTVTLRCDPISGHDNLYWYRRVMGKEIKFLLHFVKESKQDESGMPNNRFLAERTGGTYSTLKVQPAELEDSGVYFCASSPLLGLYEQYFGPGTRLTVT.

This clone was detected only a few times. The chain joins TRBV11-2 to TRBJ1-2, with TRBD1 identical over 7 bases. Germline trimming cut 3 bases from V and 4 bases from J; bases unmatched to any gene: 5. This CDR3 has 14 amino acids. Germline V lookup: CDR1 SGHAT, CDR2 FQNNGV. The CDR3 protein is CASSFHGTAYGYTF. In nucleotides, the CDR3 is TGTGCCAGCAGCTTCCATGGGACAGCCTATGGCTACACCTTC.

About this clone: The same CDR3 arises from other DNA sequences in this sample as well. The J gene is TRBJ2-1, the V gene TRBV9; TRBD2 matches at 12 bases. Unmatched junction bases numbered 0, after V lost 0 bases and J lost 5 bases. There are 15 residues in the CDR3. CDR1 and CDR2 (germline): SGDLS, YYNGEE. The CDR3 DNA follows: TGTGCCAGCAGCGTAGGACTAGCGGGAGACAATGAGCAGTTCTTC. Translation gives CASSVGLAGDNEQFF.

V and J are TRBV19 and TRBJ2-7; a possible D gene is TRBD1 (6 bases). The V end was cut by 5 bases, the J end by 1 base, with 15 bases between. Germline V gene sequence: CDR1 LNHDA, CDR2 SQIVND (reference sequence). CDR3 size: 15 residues. The DNA of the CDR3 is TGTGCCAGTAGTTCAAATCCGACAGGTTCCTACGAGCAGTACTTC. Translation gives CASSSNPTGSYEQYF.

V and J are TRBV19 and TRBJ1-2; D uncertain. The V end lost 8 bases, the J end lost 7 bases, and 14 bases lay between the germline ends. Per the germline V gene, CDR1 is LNHDA and CDR2 is SQIVND (reference sequence). This CDR3 has 12 residues. CDR3 sequence reads: CASAPGVSGYTF. For the CDR3, the DNA is TGTGCCAGTGCCCCCGGTGTCTCTGGCTACACCTTC.

This clone was found a few times. The V call is TRBV2, the J call TRBJ2-7; 8 bases match TRBD1. J lost 6 bases, V lost 8 bases, and 18 bases had no gene match. CDR1 is SNHLY, CDR2 FYNNEI, per germline. The CDR3 has 16 residues. The CDR3 reads CASAQGVGLLLREQYF. CDR3 DNA sequence: TGTGCCAGCGCACAGGGGGTAGGACTACTACTACGCGAGCAGTACTTC.